This entry describes one T cell receptor beta chain. The antigen is undetermined. The primer mix had 60 Vbeta and 13 Jbeta primers. The repertoire was sequenced with immunoSEQ multiplex PCR; TCRdb's copy has only in-frame clones and lacks some. The sample comprises some 130,000 clones, roughly 80% of which are singletons, and 7.3% rests with the top ten. CDR3 size: 14 residues. Germline loops: CDR1 SNHLY, CDR2 FYNNEI. V dropped 3 bases and J dropped 10; count of bases not matched to a gene: 8. These data come from a study of cytomegalovirus exposure and HLA in healthy donors. General study results and limits: Indistinguishable V segments, including TRBV6-2 and TRBV6-3, were excluded. A reported reduction in N-insertions relative to the roughly 710-donor mean was seen in an Asian-associated ancestry cluster in a later analysis. Presence/absence analyses assumed roughly uniform sequencing depth across donors, which may not hold. A later analysis found most CMV-associated TCR beta chains apparently HLA-restricted.

This receptor was taken from a male donor in good health and CMV-seronegative. The sample was PBMCs. The gene calls are TRBV2 and TRBJ1-4, with TRBD1 matching 7 bases. The CDR3 spells CASSETGSWLKLFF. Written as DNA, the CDR3 is TGTGCCAGCAGTGAGACAGGGTCCTGGTTAAAACTGTTTTTT.